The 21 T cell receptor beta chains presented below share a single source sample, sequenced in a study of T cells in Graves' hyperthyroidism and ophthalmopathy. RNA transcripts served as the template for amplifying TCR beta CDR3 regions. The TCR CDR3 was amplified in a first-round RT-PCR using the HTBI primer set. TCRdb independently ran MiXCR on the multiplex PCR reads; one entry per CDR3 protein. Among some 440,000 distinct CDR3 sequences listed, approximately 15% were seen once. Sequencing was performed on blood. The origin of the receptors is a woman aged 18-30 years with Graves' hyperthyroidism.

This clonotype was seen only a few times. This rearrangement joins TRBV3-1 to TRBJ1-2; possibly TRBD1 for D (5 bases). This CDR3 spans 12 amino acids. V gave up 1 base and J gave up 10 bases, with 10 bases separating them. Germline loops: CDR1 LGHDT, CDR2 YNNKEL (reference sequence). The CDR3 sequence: CASSQVGADYTF. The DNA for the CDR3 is TGTGCCAGCAGCCAAGTCGGGGCCGACTACACCTTC.

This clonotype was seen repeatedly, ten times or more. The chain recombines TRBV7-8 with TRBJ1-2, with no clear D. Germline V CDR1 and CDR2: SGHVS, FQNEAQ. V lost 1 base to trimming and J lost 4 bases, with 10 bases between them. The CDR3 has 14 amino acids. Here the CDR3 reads CASSLGSPLYGYTF. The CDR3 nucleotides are TGTGCCAGCAGCTTAGGTAGTCCCCTCTATGGCTACACCTTC.

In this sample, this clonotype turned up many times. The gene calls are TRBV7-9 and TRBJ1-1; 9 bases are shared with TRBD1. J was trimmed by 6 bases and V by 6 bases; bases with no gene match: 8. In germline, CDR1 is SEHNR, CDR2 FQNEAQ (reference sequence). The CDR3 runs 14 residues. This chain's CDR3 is CASREQGAGAEAFF. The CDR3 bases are TGTGCCAGCAGGGAACAGGGGGCGGGCGCTGAAGCTTTCTTT.

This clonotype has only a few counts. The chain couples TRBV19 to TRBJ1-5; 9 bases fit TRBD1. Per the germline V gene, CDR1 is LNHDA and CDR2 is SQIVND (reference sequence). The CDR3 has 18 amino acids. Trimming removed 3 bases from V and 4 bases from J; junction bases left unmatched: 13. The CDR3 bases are TGTGCCAGTAGTATGGACCCCCGGGACAGGGTGAGAAATCAGCCCCAGCATTTT. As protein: CASSMDPRDRVRNQPQHF.

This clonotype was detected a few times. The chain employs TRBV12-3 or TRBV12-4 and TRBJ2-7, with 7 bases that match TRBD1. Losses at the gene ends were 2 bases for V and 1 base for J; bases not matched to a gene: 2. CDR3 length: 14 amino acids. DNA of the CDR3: TGTGCCAGCAGTTTAAGGGGACAGTCCTACGAGCAGTACTTC. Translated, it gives CASSLRGQSYEQYF.

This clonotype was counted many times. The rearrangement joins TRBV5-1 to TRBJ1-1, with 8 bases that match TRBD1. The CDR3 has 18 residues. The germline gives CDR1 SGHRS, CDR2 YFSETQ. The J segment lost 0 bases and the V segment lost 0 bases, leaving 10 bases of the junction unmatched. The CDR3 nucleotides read TGCGCCAGCAGCTTGGTCGGGACAGGTGATCTCATGAACACTGAAGCTTTCTTT. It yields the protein CASSLVGTGDLMNTEAFF.

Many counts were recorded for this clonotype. CDR3 nucleotides: TGTGCCAGCAGTCCGGTTATGGGGGTCAGCGGGAACAATCAGCCCCAGCATTTT. Amino acids: CASSPVMGVSGNNQPQHF. The rearrangement joins TRBV28 to TRBJ1-5; TRBD1 might be the D (5 bases). Germline V gene lookup returns CDR1 MDHEN and CDR2 SYDVKM. The CDR3 has 18 amino acids. V was trimmed by 5 bases and J by 3 bases, leaving 23 bases between them.

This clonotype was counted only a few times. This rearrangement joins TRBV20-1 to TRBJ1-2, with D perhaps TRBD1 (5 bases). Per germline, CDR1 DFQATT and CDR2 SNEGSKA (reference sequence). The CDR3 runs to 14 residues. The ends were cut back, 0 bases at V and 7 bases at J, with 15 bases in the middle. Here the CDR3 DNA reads TGCAGTGCTAGAGAGCCAGGGAAGGCGACTGGCTACACCTTC. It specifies CSAREPGKATGYTF.

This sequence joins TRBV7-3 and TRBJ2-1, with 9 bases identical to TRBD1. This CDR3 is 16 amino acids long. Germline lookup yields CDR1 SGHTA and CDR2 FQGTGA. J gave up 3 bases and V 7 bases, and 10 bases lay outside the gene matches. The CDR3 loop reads CASNVPKGQGYNEQFF. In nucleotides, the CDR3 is TGTGCCAGCAACGTCCCTAAGGGACAGGGCTACAATGAGCAGTTCTTC.

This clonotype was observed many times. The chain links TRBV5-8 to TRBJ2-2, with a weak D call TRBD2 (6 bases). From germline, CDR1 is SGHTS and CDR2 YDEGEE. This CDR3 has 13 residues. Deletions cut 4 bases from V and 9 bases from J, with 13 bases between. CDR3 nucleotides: TGTGCCAGCAGCCGGAGGGCTGAGAGGGAGCTGTTTTTT. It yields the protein CASSRRAERELFF.

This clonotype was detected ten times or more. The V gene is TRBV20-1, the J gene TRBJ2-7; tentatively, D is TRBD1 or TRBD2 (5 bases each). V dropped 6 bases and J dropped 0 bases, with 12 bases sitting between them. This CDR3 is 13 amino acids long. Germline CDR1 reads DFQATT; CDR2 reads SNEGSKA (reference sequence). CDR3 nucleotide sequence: TGCAGTGCCCCCGGGACGGCCTCCTACGAGCAGTACTTC. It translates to CSAPGTASYEQYF.

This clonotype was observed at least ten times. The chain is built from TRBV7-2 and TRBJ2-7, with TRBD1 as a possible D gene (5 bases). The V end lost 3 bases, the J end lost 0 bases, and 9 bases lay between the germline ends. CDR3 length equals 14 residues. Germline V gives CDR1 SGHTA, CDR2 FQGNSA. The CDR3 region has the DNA TGTGCCAGCAGCTTCATGGGGCCCTCCTACGAGCAGTACTTC. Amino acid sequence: CASSFMGPSYEQYF.

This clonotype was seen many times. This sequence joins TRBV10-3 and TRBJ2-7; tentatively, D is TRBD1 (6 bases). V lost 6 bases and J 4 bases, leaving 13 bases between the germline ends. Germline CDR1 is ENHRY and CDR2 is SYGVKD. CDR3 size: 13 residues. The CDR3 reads CAIRYDRSYEQYF. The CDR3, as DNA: TGTGCCATCAGATACGACAGGTCATACGAGCAGTACTTC.

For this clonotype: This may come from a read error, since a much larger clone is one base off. CDR3: CASSESSGAHGYTF. In nucleotides, the CDR3 is TGTGCCAGCAGTGAGTCATCGGGGGCGCATGGCTACACCTTC. This sequence joins TRBV6-1 and TRBJ1-2, with D possibly being TRBD1 (6 bases). V was shortened by 3 bases and J by 6 bases, with 14 bases between the two germline ends. Germline CDR1 reads MNHNS; CDR2 reads SASEGT. The CDR3 has 14 residues.

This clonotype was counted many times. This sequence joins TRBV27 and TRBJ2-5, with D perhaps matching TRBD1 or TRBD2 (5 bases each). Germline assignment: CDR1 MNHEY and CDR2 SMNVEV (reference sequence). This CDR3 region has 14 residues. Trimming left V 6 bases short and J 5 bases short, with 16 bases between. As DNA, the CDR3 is TGTGCCAGCAGATACCTAGTTGGGGGTGAGACCCAGTACTTC. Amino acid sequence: CASRYLVGGETQYF.

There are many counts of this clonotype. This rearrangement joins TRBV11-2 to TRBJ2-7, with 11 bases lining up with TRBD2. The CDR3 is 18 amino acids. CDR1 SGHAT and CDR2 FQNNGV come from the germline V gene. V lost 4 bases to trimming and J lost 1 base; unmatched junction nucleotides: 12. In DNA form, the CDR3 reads TGTGCCAGCAGCTCCCCCTGGGCTAGCGGGGGGCGATCCTACGAGCAGTACTTC. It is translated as CASSSPWASGGRSYEQYF.

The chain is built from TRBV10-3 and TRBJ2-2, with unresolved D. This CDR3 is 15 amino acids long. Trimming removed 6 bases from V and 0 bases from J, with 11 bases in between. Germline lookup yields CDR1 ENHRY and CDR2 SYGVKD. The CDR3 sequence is CAISPRTPNTGELFF. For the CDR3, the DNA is TGTGCCATCAGCCCGAGAACGCCGAACACCGGGGAGCTGTTTTTT.

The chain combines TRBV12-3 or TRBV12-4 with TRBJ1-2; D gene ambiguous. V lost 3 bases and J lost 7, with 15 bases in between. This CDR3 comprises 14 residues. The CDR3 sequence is CASSFRAESSGYTF. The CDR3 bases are TGTGCCAGCAGTTTCCGGGCGGAAAGCAGTGGCTACACCTTC.

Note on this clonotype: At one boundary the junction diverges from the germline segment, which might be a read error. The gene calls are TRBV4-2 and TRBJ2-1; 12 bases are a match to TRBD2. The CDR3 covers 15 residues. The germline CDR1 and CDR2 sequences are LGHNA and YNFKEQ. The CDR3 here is CASSQGLAGDNGQFF. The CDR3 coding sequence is TGTGCCAGCAGCCAAGGACTAGCGGGAGACAATGGGCAGTTCTTC.

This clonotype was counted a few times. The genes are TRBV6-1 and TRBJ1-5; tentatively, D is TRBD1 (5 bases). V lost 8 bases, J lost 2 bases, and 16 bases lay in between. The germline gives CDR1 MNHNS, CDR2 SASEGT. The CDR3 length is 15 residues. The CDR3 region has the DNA TGTGCCAGCGCTTTGGGAGGGGCGGGCAATCAGCCCCAGCATTTT. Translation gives CASALGGAGNQPQHF.

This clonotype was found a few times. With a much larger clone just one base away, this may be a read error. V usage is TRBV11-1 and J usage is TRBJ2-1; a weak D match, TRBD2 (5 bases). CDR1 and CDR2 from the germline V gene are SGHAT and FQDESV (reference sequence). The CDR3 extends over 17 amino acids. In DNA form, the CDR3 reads TGTGCCAGCAGCTTATCTTTGCCGAGCGGTTCCTACAATGAGCGGTTCTTC. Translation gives CASSLSLPSGSYNERFF.